These 8 T cell receptor beta chains were sequenced from one sample in a study of T-cell reconstitution after alpha-beta-depleted transplantation in children. Preparation of the TCRbeta library was carried out with unique molecular identifiers. MiXCR, run by TCRdb on the PCR reads, gives a single entry per CDR3 protein. The sample has approximately 500,000 distinct CDR3 sequences, about 10% seen once. Sequencing was performed on PBMCs, taken before TCRalphabeta/CD19-depleted stem cell transplant. These receptors were collected from a child younger than 10 with inherited bone marrow failure, due to receive a stem cell transplant.

This clonotype was counted many times. This chain uses TRBV5-1 with TRBJ2-7; 9 bases are a match to TRBD1. V lost 3 bases and J lost 2; bases outside the gene matches: 9. The CDR3 is 16 amino acids. From germline, CDR1 is SGHRS and CDR2 YFSETQ. CDR3 in DNA: TGCGCCAGCAGCTCAACAACAGGGGGCGCCACCTACGAGCAGTACTTC. It is translated as CASSSTTGGATYEQYF.

The chain joins TRBV12-3 or TRBV12-4 to TRBJ2-5; unclear D gene. The germline V and J ends were trimmed by 4 bases and 1 base, with 10 bases remaining between them. CDR3 length: 14 residues. The CDR3 is CASSSYDRQETQYF. The CDR3 DNA is TGTGCCAGCAGTTCCTACGACCGCCAAGAGACCCAGTACTTC.

This clonotype was detected ten times or more. Because the CDR3's place on the DNA is in doubt, the DNA is left out and the CDR3 is given as listed by TCRdb. The genes are TRBV11-1 and TRBJ2-4; whether TRBD1, the table's D call, matches the DNA was not checked. Ends included, the CDR3 has 18 residues. From germline, CDR1 is SGHAT and CDR2 FQDESV (reference sequence). CDR3 protein: CASSFGPGHSSQWDIQYF.

This clonotype was counted ten times or more. The chain employs TRBV24-1 and TRBJ1-5; D not resolved. The CDR3 is made up of 13 amino acids. The germline V gene has CDR1 KGHDR and CDR2 SFDVKD. V dropped 7 bases and J dropped 0 bases, with 6 bases sitting between them. In DNA form, the CDR3 reads TGTGCCACCAGGTGGGATAGCAATCAGCCCCAGCATTTT. It specifies CATRWDSNQPQHF.

This clonotype was seen many times. The chain joins TRBV12-3 or TRBV12-4 to TRBJ1-5; D not certain. This CDR3 has 12 residues. V was clipped by 6 bases and J by 9 bases, with 12 bases between them. CDR3 residues: CASRAGPGPQHF. In nucleotides, the CDR3 is TGTGCCAGCAGGGCCGGCCCCGGGCCCCAGCATTTT.

Only one count was recorded for this clonotype. V and J are TRBV28 and TRBJ1-1, with D possibly matching TRBD1 (5 bases). Germline V CDR1 and CDR2: MDHEN, SYDVKM. Trimming shortened V by 5 bases and J by 2 bases, and 15 bases separated the two germline ends. This CDR3 has 15 amino acids. The CDR3 sequence: CASSRPKRGNTEAFF. In nucleotides, the CDR3 is TGTGCCAGCAGTCGGCCAAAGAGGGGAAACACTGAAGCTTTCTTT.

The V call is TRBV7-2, the J call TRBJ2-7, with D perhaps matching TRBD1 (6 bases). Germline CDR1 SGHTA, CDR2 FQGNSA. The V end was cut by 3 bases, the J end by 6 bases, with 21 bases between. The CDR3 runs 16 residues. The CDR3 sequence: CASSLRGWAAGAEQYF. The CDR3, as DNA: TGTGCCAGCAGCTTGAGGGGGTGGGCGGCCGGGGCCGAGCAGTACTTC.

At least ten counts were recorded for this clonotype. The chain has TRBV7-6 and TRBJ2-3; 8 nucleotides match TRBD2. This CDR3 spans 16 amino acids. The V segment lost 2 bases and the J segment 4 bases; nucleotides outside the gene matches: 8. The germline V gene has CDR1 SGHVS and CDR2 FNYEAQ. Written as DNA, the CDR3 is TGTGCCAGCAGCTTACGTCCAGCGGGAGCAGCAGATACGCAGTATTTT. Amino acid sequence: CASSLRPAGAADTQYF. Variable domain in full (rest from reference TRBV7-6 and TRBJ2-3): GAGVSQSPRYKVTKRGQDVALRCDPISGHVSLYWYRQALGQGPEFLTYFNYEAQQDKSGLPNDRFSAERPEGSISTLTIQRTEQRDSAMYRCASSLRPAGAADTQYFGPGTRLTVL.